This T cell receptor beta chain is from a study of Graves' ophthalmopathy and Graves' hyperthyroidism. In the study overall: Blood was drawn at initial diagnosis, before any treatment.

From RNA, the CDR3 regions of TCR beta chains were amplified and sequenced. HTBI-primed first-round RT-PCR preceded second-round multiplex PCR. Using its own MiXCR run on the multiplex PCR reads, TCRdb lists one record per CDR3 protein. The sample consists of 400,000 to 450,000 distinct CDR3 sequences, 20% to 25% of them appearing once. This clonotype was seen at least ten times. What it recognizes is unknown. This CDR3 is 16 amino acids long. Germline loops: CDR1 MNHNS, CDR2 SASEGT. V was clipped by 1 base and J by 4 bases, with 15 bases between them. Findings and caveats of the study: The authors also found most expanded thyroid clonotypes above 0.001 frequency in blood.

The sequenced sample consisted of peripheral blood. The chain uses TRBV6-1 and TRBJ2-3; D might be TRBD1 (6 bases). The sequence came from a woman between 18 and 30 years old with stable Graves' hyperthyroidism. CDR3 in amino acids: CASSEDMSKGADTQYF. For the CDR3, the DNA is TGTGCCAGCAGTGAAGATATGTCTAAGGGGGCAGATACGCAGTATTTT.